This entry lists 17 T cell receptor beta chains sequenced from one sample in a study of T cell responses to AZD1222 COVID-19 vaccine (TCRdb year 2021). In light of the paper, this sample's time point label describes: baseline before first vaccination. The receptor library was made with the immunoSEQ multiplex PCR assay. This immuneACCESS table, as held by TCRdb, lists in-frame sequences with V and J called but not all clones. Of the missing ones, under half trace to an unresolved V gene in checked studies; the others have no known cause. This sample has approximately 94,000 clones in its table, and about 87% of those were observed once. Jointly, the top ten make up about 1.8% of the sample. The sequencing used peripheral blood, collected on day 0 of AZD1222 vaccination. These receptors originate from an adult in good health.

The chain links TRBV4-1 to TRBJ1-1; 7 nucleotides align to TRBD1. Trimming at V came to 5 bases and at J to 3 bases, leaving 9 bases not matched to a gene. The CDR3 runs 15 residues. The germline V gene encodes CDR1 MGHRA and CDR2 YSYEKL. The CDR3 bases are TGCGCCAGCAGCGTCCTAACAGGGGAATACACTGAAGCTTTCTTT. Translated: CASSVLTGEYTEAFF.

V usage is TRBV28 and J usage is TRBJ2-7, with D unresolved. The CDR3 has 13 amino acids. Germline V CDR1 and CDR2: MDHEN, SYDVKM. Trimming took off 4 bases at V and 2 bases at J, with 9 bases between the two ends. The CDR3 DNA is TGTGCCAGCAGTTCGACACCGACCTACGAGCAGTACTTC. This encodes CASSSTPTYEQYF. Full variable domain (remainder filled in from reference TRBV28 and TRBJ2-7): DVKVTQSSRYLVKRTGEKVFLECVQDMDHENMFWYRQDPGLGLRLIYFSYDVKMKEKGDIPEGYSVSREKKERFSLILESASTNQTSMYLCASSSTPTYEQYFGPGTRLTVT.

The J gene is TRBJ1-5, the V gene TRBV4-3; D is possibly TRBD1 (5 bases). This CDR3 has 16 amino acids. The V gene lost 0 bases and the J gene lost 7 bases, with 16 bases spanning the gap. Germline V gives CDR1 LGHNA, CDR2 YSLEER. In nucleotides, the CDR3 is TGCGCCAGCAGCCAAGACTACCCTCGGGGGGAACAGCCCCAGCATTTT. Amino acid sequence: CASSQDYPRGEQPQHF.

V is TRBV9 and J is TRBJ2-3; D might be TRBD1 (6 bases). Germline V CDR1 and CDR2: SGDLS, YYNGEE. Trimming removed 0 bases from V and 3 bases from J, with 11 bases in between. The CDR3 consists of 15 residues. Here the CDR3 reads CASSVGGTMTDTQYF. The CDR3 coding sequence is TGTGCCAGCAGCGTAGGAGGGACAATGACAGATACGCAGTATTTT.

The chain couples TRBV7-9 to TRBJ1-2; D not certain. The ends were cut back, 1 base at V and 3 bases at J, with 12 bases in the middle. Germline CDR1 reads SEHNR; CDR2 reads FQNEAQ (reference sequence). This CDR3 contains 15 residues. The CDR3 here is CASSLVGGLDYGYTF. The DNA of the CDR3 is TGTGCCAGCAGCTTAGTGGGAGGACTCGACTATGGCTACACCTTC.

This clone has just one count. This chain's CDR3 is CAISESVATYEQYF. The CDR3 DNA reads as TGTGCCATCAGTGAGTCAGTGGCGACCTACGAGCAGTACTTC. V gene TRBV10-3 combines with J gene TRBJ2-7; D gene uncertain. The CDR3 totals 14 residues. V gave up 0 bases and J gave up 2 bases, with 8 bases separating them. The germline V gene has CDR1 ENHRY and CDR2 SYGVKD.

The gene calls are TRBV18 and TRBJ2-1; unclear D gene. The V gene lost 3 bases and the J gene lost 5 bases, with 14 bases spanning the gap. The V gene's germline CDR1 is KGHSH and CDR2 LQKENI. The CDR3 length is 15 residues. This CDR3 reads CASSPFRHPNNEQFF. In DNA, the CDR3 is TGTGCCAGCTCACCTTTCCGGCACCCAAACAATGAGCAGTTCTTC.

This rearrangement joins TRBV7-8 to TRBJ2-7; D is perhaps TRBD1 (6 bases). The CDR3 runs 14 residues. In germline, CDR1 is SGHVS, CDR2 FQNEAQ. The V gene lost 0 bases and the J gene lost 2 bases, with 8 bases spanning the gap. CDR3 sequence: CASSLAQGTYEQYF. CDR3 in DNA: TGTGCCAGCAGCTTAGCGCAGGGGACCTACGAGCAGTACTTC.

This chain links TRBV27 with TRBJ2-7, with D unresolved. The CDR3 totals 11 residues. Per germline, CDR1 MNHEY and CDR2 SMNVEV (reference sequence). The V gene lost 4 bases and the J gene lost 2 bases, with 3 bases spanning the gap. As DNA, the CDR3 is TGTGCCAGCAGTTCGACCTACGAGCAGTACTTC. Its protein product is CASSSTYEQYF.

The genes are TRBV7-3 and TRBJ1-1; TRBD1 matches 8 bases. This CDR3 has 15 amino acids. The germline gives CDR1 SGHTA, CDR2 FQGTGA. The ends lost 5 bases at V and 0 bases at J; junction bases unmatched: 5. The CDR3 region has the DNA TGTGCCAGCAGCCTTGACAGGGGAATGAACACTGAAGCTTTCTTT. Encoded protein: CASSLDRGMNTEAFF.

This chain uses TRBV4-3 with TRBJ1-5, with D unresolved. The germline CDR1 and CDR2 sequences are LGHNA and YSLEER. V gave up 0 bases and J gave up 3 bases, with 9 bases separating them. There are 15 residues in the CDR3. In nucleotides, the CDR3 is TGCGCCAGCAGCCAAGAACATAATTACAATCAGCCCCAGCATTTT. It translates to CASSQEHNYNQPQHF.

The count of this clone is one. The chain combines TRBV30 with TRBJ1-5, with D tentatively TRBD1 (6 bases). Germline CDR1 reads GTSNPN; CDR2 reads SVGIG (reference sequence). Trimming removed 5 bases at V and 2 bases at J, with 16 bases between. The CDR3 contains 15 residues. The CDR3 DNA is TGTGCCTGGGGATGGGGGCAATTGGGCAATCAGCCCCAGCATTTT. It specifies CAWGWGQLGNQPQHF.

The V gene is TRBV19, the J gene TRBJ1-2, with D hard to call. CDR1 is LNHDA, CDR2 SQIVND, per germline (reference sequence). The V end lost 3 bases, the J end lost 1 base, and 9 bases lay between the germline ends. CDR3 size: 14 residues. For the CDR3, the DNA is TGTGCCAGTAGTATGATTGGCTATAACTATGGCTACACCTTC. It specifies CASSMIGYNYGYTF.

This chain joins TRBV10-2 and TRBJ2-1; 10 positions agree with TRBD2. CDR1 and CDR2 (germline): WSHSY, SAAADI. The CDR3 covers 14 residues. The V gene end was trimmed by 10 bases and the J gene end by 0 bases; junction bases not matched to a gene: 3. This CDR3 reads CATGTSVSYNEQFF. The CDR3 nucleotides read TGCGCCACTGGGACTAGCGTCTCCTACAATGAGCAGTTCTTC.

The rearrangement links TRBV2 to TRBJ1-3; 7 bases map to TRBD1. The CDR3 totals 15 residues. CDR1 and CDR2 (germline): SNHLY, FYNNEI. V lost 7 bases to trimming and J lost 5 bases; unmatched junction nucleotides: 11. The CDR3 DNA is TGTGCCAGCAACCCTACGACAGGGCCCCGAAACACCATATATTTT. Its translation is CASNPTTGPRNTIYF. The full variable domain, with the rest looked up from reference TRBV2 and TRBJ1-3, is EPEVTQTPSHQVTQMGQEVILRCVPISNHLYFYWYRQILGQKVEFLVSFYNNEISEKSEIFDDQFSVERPDGSNFTLKIRSTKLEDSAMYFCASNPTTGPRNTIYFGEGSWLTVV.

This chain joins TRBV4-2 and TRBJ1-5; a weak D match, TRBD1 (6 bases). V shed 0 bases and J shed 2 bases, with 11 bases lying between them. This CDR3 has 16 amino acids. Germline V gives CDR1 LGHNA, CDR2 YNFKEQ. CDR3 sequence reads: CASSQEGGGRNQPQHF. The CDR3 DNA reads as TGTGCCAGCAGCCAAGAGGGAGGGGGTCGCAATCAGCCCCAGCATTTT.

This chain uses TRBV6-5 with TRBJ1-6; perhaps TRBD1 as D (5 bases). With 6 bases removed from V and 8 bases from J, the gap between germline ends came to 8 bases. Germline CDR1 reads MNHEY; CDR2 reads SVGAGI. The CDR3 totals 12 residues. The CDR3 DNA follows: TGTGCCAGCAGACTGGGGGATTCACCCCTCCACTTT. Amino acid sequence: CASRLGDSPLHF.